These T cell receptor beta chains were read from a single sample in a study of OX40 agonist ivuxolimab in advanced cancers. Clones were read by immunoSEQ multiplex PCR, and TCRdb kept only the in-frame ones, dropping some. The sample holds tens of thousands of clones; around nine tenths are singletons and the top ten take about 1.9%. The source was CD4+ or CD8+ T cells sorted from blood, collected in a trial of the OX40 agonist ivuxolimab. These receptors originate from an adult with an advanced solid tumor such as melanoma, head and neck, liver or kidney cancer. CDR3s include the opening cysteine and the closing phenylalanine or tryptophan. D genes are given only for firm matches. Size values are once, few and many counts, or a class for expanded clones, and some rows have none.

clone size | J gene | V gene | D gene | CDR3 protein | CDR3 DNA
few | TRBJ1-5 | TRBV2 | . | CASRFTGQTIQPQHF | TGTGCCAGCAGATTTACCGGACAGACGATTCAGCCCCAGCATTTT
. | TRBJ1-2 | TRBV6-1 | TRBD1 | CASRVQGVGGYTF | TGTGCCAGCAGAGTACAGGGGGTTGGCGGCTACACCTTC
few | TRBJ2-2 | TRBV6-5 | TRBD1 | CASSYGQGAGELFF | TGTGCCAGCAGTTACGGGCAGGGGGCCGGGGAGCTGTTTTTT
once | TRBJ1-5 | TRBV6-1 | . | CASTPGQVDQPQHF | TGTGCCAGCACCCCGGGGCAGGTGGATCAGCCCCAGCATTTT
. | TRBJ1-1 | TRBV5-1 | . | CASKSGLTPAFF | TGCGCCAGCAAAAGTGGACTCACCCCAGCTTTCTTT
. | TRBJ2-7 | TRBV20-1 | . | CSARTGYEQYF | TGCAGTGCTAGGACGGGATACGAGCAGTACTTC
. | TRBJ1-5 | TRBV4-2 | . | CASSQDIARRPTNQPQHF | TGTGCCAGCAGCCAAGATATAGCGCGGAGACCGACGAATCAGCCCCAGCATTTT
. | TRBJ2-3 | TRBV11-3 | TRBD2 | CASSSGTSGSTDTQYF | TGTGCCAGCAGCTCCGGGACTAGCGGGAGCACAGATACGCAGTATTTT
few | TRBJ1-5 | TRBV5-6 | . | CASSYGRLNQPQHF | TGTGCCAGCAGCTACGGACGGCTCAATCAGCCCCAGCATTTT
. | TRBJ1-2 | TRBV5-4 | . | CASSWTENYGYTF | TGTGCCAGCAGCTGGACAGAAAACTATGGCTACACCTTC
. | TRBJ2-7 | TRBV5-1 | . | CASSLESWREQYF | TGCGCCAGCAGCTTGGAATCGTGGCGGGAGCAGTACTTC
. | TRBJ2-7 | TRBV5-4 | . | CASSFSGQGGEQYF | TGTGCCAGCAGCTTTTCTGGCCAGGGCGGCGAGCAGTACTTC
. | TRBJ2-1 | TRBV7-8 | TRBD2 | CASSSMTSGRAGYNEQFF | TGTGCCAGCAGCTCGATGACTAGCGGGAGGGCGGGGTACAATGAGCAGTTCTTC
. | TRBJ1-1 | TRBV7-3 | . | CASSLQDMGMNTEAFF | TGTGCCAGCAGCTTACAAGACATGGGAATGAACACTGAAGCTTTCTTT
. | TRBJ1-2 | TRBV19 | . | CASSIDRGMGYTF | TGTGCCAGTAGTATAGACAGGGGAATGGGCTACACCTTC
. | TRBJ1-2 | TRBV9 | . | CASSVGVGGGPSNYGYTF | TGTGCCAGCAGCGTAGGCGTTGGAGGGGGGCCAAGCAACTATGGCTACACCTTC
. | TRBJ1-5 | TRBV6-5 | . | CASSPSRGNQPQHF | TGTGCCAGCAGCCCCTCTAGAGGTAATCAGCCCCAGCATTTT
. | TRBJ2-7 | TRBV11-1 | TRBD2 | CASSPGGSWGSEQYF | TGTGCCAGCAGCCCGGGGGGGTCATGGGGCTCCGAGCAGTACTTC
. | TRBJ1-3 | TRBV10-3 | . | CATWDGLSGNTIYF | TGTGCCACCTGGGACGGTTTGTCTGGAAACACCATATATTTT
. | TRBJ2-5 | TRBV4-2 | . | CASSLQETQYF | TGTGCCAGCAGCCTCCAAGAGACCCAGTACTTC
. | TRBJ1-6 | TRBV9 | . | CASSVASGTYNSPLHF | TGTGCCAGCAGCGTAGCTTCGGGGACCTATAATTCACCCCTCCACTTT
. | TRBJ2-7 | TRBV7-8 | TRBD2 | CASSLGGLARGFTYEQYF | TGTGCCAGCAGCTTAGGGGGACTAGCGCGCGGATTCACCTACGAGCAGTACTTC
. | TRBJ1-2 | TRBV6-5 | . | CASSRKGNGYTF | TGTGCCAGCAGCCGGAAGGGGAATGGCTACACCTTC
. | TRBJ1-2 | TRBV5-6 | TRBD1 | CASSLWDRVPHGYTF | TGTGCCAGCAGCTTATGGGACAGGGTGCCTCATGGCTACACCTTC
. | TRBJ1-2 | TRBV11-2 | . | CASSLDWGDGYTF | TGTGCCAGCAGCTTAGATTGGGGGGATGGCTACACCTTC
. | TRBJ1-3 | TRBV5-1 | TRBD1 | CASSQGTGTISGNTIYF | TGCGCCAGCAGCCAGGGGACAGGGACGATCTCTGGAAACACCATATATTTT
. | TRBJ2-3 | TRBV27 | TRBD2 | CASSRSSGIRTDTQYF | TGTGCCAGCAGTCGAAGTAGCGGGATACGCACAGATACGCAGTATTTT
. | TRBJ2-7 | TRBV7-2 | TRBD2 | CASSSTSASYEQYF | TGTGCCAGCAGCTCGACTAGCGCATCCTACGAGCAGTACTTC
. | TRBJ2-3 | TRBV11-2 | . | CASSFRSSTDTQYF | TGTGCCAGCAGCTTTAGATCTAGCACAGATACGCAGTATTTT
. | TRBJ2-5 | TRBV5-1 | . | CASSWAGTGETQYF | TGTGCCAGCAGCTGGGCCGGGACGGGAGAGACCCAGTACTTC
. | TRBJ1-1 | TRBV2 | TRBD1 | CASSSRGPTEAFF | TGTGCCAGCAGTAGCAGGGGGCCTACTGAAGCTTTCTTT
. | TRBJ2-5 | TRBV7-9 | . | CASRQFQETQYF | TGTGCCTCTAGACAATTCCAAGAGACCCAGTACTTC
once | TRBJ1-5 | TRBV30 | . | CAWSAGRDQPQHF | TGTGCCTGGAGTGCCGGGAGAGATCAGCCCCAGCATTTT
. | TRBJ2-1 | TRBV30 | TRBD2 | CAWRKSGGADEQFF | TGTGCCTGGAGAAAAAGCGGGGGCGCTGATGAGCAGTTCTTC
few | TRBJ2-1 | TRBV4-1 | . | CASSQEAGGPYNEQFF | TGCGCCAGCAGCCAAGAGGCCGGGGGCCCCTACAATGAGCAGTTCTTC
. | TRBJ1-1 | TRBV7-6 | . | CASSLAGPNTEAFF | TGTGCCAGCAGCTTAGCCGGCCCGAACACTGAAGCTTTCTTT
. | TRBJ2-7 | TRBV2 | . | CASRADTYEQYF | TGTGCCAGCAGGGCAGACACCTACGAGCAGTACTTC
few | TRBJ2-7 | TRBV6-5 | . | CASSRLNSAYEQYF | TGTGCCAGCAGTCGACTGAACTCGGCCTACGAGCAGTACTTC
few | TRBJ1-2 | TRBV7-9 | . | CASSGNQRLNYGYTF | TGTGCCAGCAGCGGGAATCAGCGGCTGAACTATGGCTACACCTTC
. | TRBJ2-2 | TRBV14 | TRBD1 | CASAGQGASGELFF | TGTGCCAGCGCCGGACAGGGGGCATCCGGGGAGCTGTTTTTT
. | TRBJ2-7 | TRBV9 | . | CASSGRSSYEQYF | TGTGCCAGCAGCGGGCGGAGCTCCTACGAGCAGTACTTC
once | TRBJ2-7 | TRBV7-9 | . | CASSLEVQGGEQYF | TGTGCCAGCAGCTTAGAGGTACAGGGAGGCGAGCAGTACTTC
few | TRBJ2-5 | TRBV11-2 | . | CASSKGGAGVGETQYF | TGTGCCAGCAGTAAAGGAGGCGCCGGAGTAGGGGAGACCCAGTACTTC
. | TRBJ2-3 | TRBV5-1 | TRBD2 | CASSPPTSGRTDTQYF | TGCGCCAGCAGCCCTCCCACTAGCGGCCGCACAGATACGCAGTATTTT
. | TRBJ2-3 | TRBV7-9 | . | CASSFGDTQYF | TGTGCCAGCAGCTTCGGAGATACGCAGTATTTT
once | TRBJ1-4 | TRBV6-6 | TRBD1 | CASRPYGRGREKLFF | TGTGCCAGCAGACCGTATGGGAGGGGGCGCGAAAAACTGTTTTTT
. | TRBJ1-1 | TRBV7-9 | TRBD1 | CASSWMGTENTEAFF | TGTGCCAGCAGCTGGATGGGGACAGAGAACACTGAAGCTTTCTTT
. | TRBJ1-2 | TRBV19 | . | CASREGLYGYTF | TGTGCCAGTAGAGAGGGACTCTATGGCTACACCTTC
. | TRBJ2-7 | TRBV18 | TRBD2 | CASSREGGSSYEQYF | TGTGCCAGCTCACGGGAAGGCGGGAGCTCCTACGAGCAGTACTTC
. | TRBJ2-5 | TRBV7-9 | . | CASSPEGRETQYF | TGTGCCAGCAGCCCCGAGGGCCGTGAGACCCAGTACTTC
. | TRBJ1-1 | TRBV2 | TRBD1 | CASISHRGRRSDTEAFF | TGTGCCAGCATATCGCACAGGGGGCGGAGGAGTGACACTGAAGCTTTCTTT
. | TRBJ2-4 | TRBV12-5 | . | CASGLEGAKNIQYF | TGTGCTAGTGGTTTGGAGGGGGCCAAAAACATTCAGTACTTC
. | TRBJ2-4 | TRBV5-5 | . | CASGKRGLEPGNIQYF | TGTGCCAGCGGGAAACGGGGGCTAGAACCGGGAAACATTCAGTACTTC
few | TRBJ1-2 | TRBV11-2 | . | CASSLDPHNDGYTF | TGTGCCAGCAGCTTAGATCCGCACAATGATGGCTACACCTTC
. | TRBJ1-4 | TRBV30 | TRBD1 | CAWRDRGDFNEKLFF | TGTGCCTGGAGGGACAGGGGAGACTTCAATGAAAAACTGTTTTTT
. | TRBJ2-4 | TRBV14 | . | CASSQGASAVQYF | TGTGCCAGCAGCCAAGGGGCCTCGGCCGTTCAGTACTTC
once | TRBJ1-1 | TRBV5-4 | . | CASSGGLQGTEAFF | TGTGCCAGCAGCGGGGGACTGCAGGGGACTGAAGCTTTCTTT
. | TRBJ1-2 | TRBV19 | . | CASSISPPSGYGYTF | TGTGCCAGTAGTATATCTCCCCCCAGCGGCTATGGCTACACCTTC
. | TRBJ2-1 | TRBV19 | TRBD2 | CASRNSGPGNEQFF | TGTGCCAGTAGGAATAGCGGGCCGGGCAATGAGCAGTTCTTC